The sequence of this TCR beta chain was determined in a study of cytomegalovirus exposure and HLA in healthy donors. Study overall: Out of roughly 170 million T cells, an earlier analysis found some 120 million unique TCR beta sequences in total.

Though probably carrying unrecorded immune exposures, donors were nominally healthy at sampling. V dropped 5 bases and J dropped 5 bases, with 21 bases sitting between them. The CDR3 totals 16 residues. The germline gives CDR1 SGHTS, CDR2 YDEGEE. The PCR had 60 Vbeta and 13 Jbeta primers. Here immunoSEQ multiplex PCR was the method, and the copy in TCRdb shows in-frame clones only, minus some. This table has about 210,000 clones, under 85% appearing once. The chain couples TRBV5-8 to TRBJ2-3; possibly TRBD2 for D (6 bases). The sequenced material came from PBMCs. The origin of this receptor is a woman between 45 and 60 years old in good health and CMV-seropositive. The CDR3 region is CASSRGVGVVGDTQYF. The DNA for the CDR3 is TGTGCCAGCAGTCGCGGGGTTGGCGTCGTGGGAGATACGCAGTATTTT.